This T cell receptor (beta chain) was observed in a study of blood T cell repertoires in COVID-19. At the level of the study: Samples taken during acute and convalescent COVID-19 were collected in the United States, Italy and Spain. PBMCs, B-cell-depleted T cells, or T cells provided the cDNA or gDNA that made up the material.

Individuals aged about 18 to 95 years were recruited from fewer than 30 US areas. This clone was observed a few times. CDR3 length: 12 residues. Germline V CDR1 and CDR2: MDHEN, SYDVKM. V was clipped by 4 bases and J by 4 bases; unmatched bases: 0. Original processing methods: Nucleated cell counts were estimated from reference gene primer amplification. Assay used: immunoSEQ multiplex PCR; TCRdb lists only in-frame clones, some missing. V and J calls and clone size are given by that table; D and trimming were obtained from the DNA. The sample yields 200,000 or so clones, over 75% seen once. The TCR sequence derives from a young woman in a cohort exposed to, infected with or recovered from COVID-19 (not recorded which). The specimen sequenced was PBMCs or T cells enriched from blood (not recorded which). V usage is TRBV28 and J usage is TRBJ2-5; 7 bases align to TRBD2. Here the CDR3 reads CASSSGGETQYF. The CDR3 DNA is TGTGCCAGCAGTTCGGGGGGAGAGACCCAGTACTTC. Full variable domain (rest looked up from reference TRBV28 and TRBJ2-5): DVKVTQSSRYLVKRTGEKVFLECVQDMDHENMFWYRQDPGLGLRLIYFSYDVKMKEKGDIPEGYSVSREKKERFSLILESASTNQTSMYLCASSSGGETQYFGPGTRLLVL.